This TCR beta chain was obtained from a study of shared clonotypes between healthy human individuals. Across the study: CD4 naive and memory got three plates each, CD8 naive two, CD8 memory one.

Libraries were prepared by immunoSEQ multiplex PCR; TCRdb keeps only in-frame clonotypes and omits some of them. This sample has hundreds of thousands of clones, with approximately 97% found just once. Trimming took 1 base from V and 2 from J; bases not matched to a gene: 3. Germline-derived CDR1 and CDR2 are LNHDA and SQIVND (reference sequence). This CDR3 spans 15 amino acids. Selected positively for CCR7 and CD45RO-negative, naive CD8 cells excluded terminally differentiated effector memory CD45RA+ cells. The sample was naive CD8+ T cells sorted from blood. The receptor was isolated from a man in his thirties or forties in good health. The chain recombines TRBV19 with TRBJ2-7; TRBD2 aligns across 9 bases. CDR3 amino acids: CASSIGTSVPYEQYF. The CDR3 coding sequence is TGTGCCAGTAGTATAGGGACTAGCGTCCCCTACGAGCAGTACTTC.